These 15 T cell receptor beta chains share one sample of origin, sequenced in a study of T cells in Graves' hyperthyroidism and ophthalmopathy. There were TCR beta CDR3 regions amplified from RNA transcripts. The TCR CDR3 was amplified in a first-round RT-PCR using the HTBI primer set. TCRdb re-called the multiplex PCR reads through MiXCR, storing one row per CDR3 protein. The sample has around 620,000 distinct CDR3 sequences, around 42% seen once. Source material: peripheral blood or thyroid tissue (not recorded which). The origin of the receptors is an adult woman with Graves' disease, either hyperthyroidism or ophthalmopathy (not recorded which).

This clonotype was detected only once. J is TRBJ2-7 and V is TRBV10-3; possibly TRBD1 for D (7 bases). The V and J ends lost 11 bases and 3 bases respectively, with 17 bases between them. Germline V gene lookup returns CDR1 ENHRY and CDR2 SYGVKD. The CDR3 is 13 residues long. CDR3 protein: CASQGGSRYEQYF. The DNA for the CDR3 is TGTGCCTCCCAGGGGGGTAGCCGCTACGAGCAGTACTTC.

This chain uses TRBV29-1 with TRBJ1-1; tentative D call: TRBD1 (5 bases). The germline V gene encodes CDR1 SQVTM and CDR2 ANQGSEA. Trimming left V 5 bases short and J 2 bases short, with 15 bases between. The CDR3 has 14 amino acids. The CDR3 spells CSVRRGGENTEAFF. In nucleotides, the CDR3 is TGCAGCGTTAGGCGGGGCGGTGAAAACACTGAAGCTTTCTTT.

Concerning this clonotype: One junction end disagrees with the germline gene, perhaps due to a read error. CDR3 protein: CANSEGTDGHTF. CDR3 DNA: TGTGCCAACAGTGAAGGGACAGATGGCCACACCTTC. The chain combines TRBV7-9 with TRBJ1-2, with 7 bases identical to TRBD1. CDR1 SEHNR and CDR2 FQNEAQ come from the germline V gene (reference sequence). This CDR3 comprises 12 residues.

This clonotype has a handful of counts. The gene calls are TRBV9 and TRBJ1-6; the D gene is possibly TRBD1 (5 bases). Germline V CDR1 and CDR2: SGDLS, YYNGEE. V was clipped by 0 bases and J by 5 bases, with 9 bases between them. CDR3 length: 15 residues. CDR3 sequence reads: CASSVGGGNNSPLHF. CDR3 coding DNA: TGTGCCAGCAGCGTAGGGGGGGGGAATAATTCACCCCTCCACTTT.

There are many counts of this clonotype. V usage is TRBV2 and J usage is TRBJ1-2; no definite D call. Germline V CDR1 and CDR2: SNHLY, FYNNEI. V was shortened by 6 bases and J by 5 bases, with 4 bases between the two germline ends. This CDR3 region has 10 residues. This CDR3 reads CASSSYGYTF. CDR3 coding DNA: TGTGCCAGCAGCTCTTATGGCTACACCTTC.

This clonotype was detected only once. This chain joins TRBV6-6 and TRBJ1-6; D gene ambiguous. V lost 6 bases and J lost 8, with 8 bases in between. Germline CDR1 reads MNHNY; CDR2 reads SVGAGI (reference sequence). CDR3 size: 12 residues. CDR3 amino acids: CASSPPDSPLHF. CDR3 in DNA: TGTGCCAGCAGCCCTCCGGATTCACCCCTCCACTTT.

CDR3 nucleotides: TGTGCCAGCCAAGACAGGGTTAGGGGCTACGAGCAGTACTTC. Amino acid sequence: CASQDRVRGYEQYF. This chain uses TRBV25-1 with TRBJ2-7; 7 bases align to TRBD1. Germline CDR1 reads MGHDK; CDR2 reads SYGVNS. V trimming: 8 bases; J trimming: 3 bases; junction bases outside the gene matches: 10. This CDR3 spans 14 amino acids.

The sample holds a few counts of this clonotype. The chain links TRBV7-7 to TRBJ2-3; 8 bases agree with TRBD1. CDR3 length equals 14 residues. Germline trimming cut 0 bases from V and 8 bases from J; bases unmatched to any gene: 4. CDR1 and CDR2 (germline): SSHAT, FNYEAQ (reference sequence). This CDR3 reads CASSLASGGGTQYF. The CDR3 nucleotides are TGTGCCAGCAGCTTAGCTTCAGGGGGCGGTACGCAGTATTTT.

The chain is built from TRBV25-1 and TRBJ2-2; a possible D gene is TRBD2 (5 bases). This CDR3 region has 16 residues. Looked up from germline, CDR1 is MGHDK and CDR2 is SYGVNS. Between the trimmed V and J ends, which lost 11 bases and 1 base, there was a span of 20 bases. The CDR3 here is CAASSLEAVNTGELFF. CDR3 in DNA: TGTGCCGCCAGCAGCTTGGAGGCTGTGAACACCGGGGAGCTGTTTTTT.

This rearrangement joins TRBV9 to TRBJ1-2, with 8 bases that match TRBD1. This CDR3 contains 17 residues. Trimming removed 4 bases from V and 4 bases from J; junction bases left unmatched: 15. Germline values: CDR1 SGDLS, CDR2 YYNGEE. The CDR3 bases are TGTGCCAGCAGCCAAGAAGGGGGACTTACAGGGGGCTATGGCTACACCTTC. It translates to CASSQEGGLTGGYGYTF.

This clonotype was observed at least ten times. The CDR3: CASSYSDSPYSNQPQHF. The CDR3 DNA is TGTGCCAGCAGTTACTCCGACAGCCCATATAGCAATCAGCCCCAGCATTTT. The chain employs TRBV6-2 or TRBV6-3 and TRBJ1-5, with D perhaps matching TRBD1 (5 bases). There are 17 residues in the CDR3. The V gene lost 0 bases and the J gene lost 0 bases, with 12 bases spanning the gap. Germline CDR1 MNHEY, CDR2 SVGEGT.

The rearrangement uses TRBV25-1 and TRBJ1-2, with a tentative D call TRBD1 (5 bases). V shed 8 bases and J shed 7 bases, with 11 bases lying between them. This CDR3 is built from 11 residues. Germline CDR1 and CDR2: MGHDK and SYGVNS. The CDR3 DNA reads as TGTGCCAGCTTCCGACAGAGTGGCTACACCTTC. This encodes CASFRQSGYTF.

This clonotype came up many times. The DNA of the CDR3 is TGCGCCAGCAGCTTGGGCAGGGCGCGGAGGTCCTACGAGCAGTACTTC. Residues: CASSLGRARRSYEQYF. The V and J genes are TRBV5-1 and TRBJ2-7, with D perhaps matching TRBD1 or TRBD2 (5 bases each). This CDR3 contains 16 residues. CDR1 and CDR2 (germline): SGHRS, YFSETQ. V was trimmed by 0 bases and J by 1 base, leaving 14 bases between them.

This clonotype has just one count. Written as DNA, the CDR3 is TGTGCCACCAGTGAGGCGACGGCCGGCAATCAGCCCCAGCATTTT. This sequence encodes CATSEATAGNQPQHF. V gene TRBV24-1 combines with J gene TRBJ1-5, with no clear D. The CDR3 runs 15 residues. V shed 4 bases and J shed 2 bases, with 11 bases lying between them. Germline V gene sequence: CDR1 KGHDR, CDR2 SFDVKD.

This clonotype was observed many times. The CDR3 DNA is TGTGCCAGCGGATACAGTCAAGAGACCCAGTACTTC. It translates to CASGYSQETQYF. The chain carries TRBV2 and TRBJ2-5; no clear D. V lost 8 bases and J lost 2, with 9 bases in between. The CDR3 is 12 amino acids. Germline CDR1 reads SNHLY; CDR2 reads FYNNEI.